These 9 T cell receptor beta chains share one sample of origin, sequenced in a study of Graves' ophthalmopathy and Graves' hyperthyroidism. Amplifying from RNA transcripts, the study obtained TCR beta CDR3 regions. After a first-round RT-PCR with HTBI primers, a second-round multiplex PCR was run. TCRdb re-called the multiplex PCR reads through MiXCR, storing one row per CDR3 protein. The sample holds about 480,000 distinct CDR3 sequences, roughly an eighth seen once. The sample was blood. The receptors originated from a woman aged 30 to 39 with Graves' ophthalmopathy.

This clonotype was recorded many times. The chain employs TRBV27 and TRBJ2-6; possibly TRBD1 for D (5 bases). V gave up 7 bases and J gave up 4 bases, with 17 bases separating them. The CDR3 extends over 16 amino acids. Germline V CDR1 and CDR2: MNHEY, SMNVEV (reference sequence). CDR3 sequence: CASTPRAGLGANVLTF. The CDR3 bases are TGTGCCAGCACCCCCCGGGCAGGGTTGGGGGCCAACGTCCTGACTTTC.

The table lists this clonotype with many counts. The chain couples TRBV6-1 to TRBJ1-5; 8 bases map to TRBD1. Unmatched junction bases numbered 10, after V lost 6 bases and J lost 0 bases. The CDR3 spans 17 residues. Germline V CDR1 and CDR2: MNHNS, SASEGT. The CDR3 nucleotides read TGTGCCAGCAGAGAGGACAGGGACTTTTTTAGCAATCAGCCCCAGCATTTT. It translates to CASREDRDFFSNQPQHF.

Ten or more counts support this clonotype. The chain combines TRBV7-9 with TRBJ1-5; TRBD1 matches 8 bases. The CDR3 contains 14 residues. The V and J ends lost 5 bases and 6 bases, in that order; junction bases with no gene match: 6. The V gene's germline CDR1 is SEHNR and CDR2 FQNEAQ (reference sequence). The CDR3 DNA sequence: TGTGCCAGCAGCGCGGACAGGGCACGTCAGCCCCAGCATTTT. It specifies CASSADRARQPQHF.

Notes on this clonotype: The junction departs from germline at one end; a sequencing error may be responsible. The chain is built from TRBV28 and TRBJ1-2, with 7 bases fitting TRBD1. The CDR3 totals 14 residues. Looked up from germline, CDR1 is MDHEN and CDR2 is SYDVKM. The CDR3 loop reads CSDSDREIYYGYTF. In nucleotides, the CDR3 is TGTTCGGACTCCGACAGGGAAATATACTATGGTTACACCTTC.

This clonotype was recorded many times. The chain carries TRBV15 and TRBJ1-1; weak D call: TRBD1 (6 bases). Germline values: CDR1 LNHNV, CDR2 YYDKDF (reference sequence). This CDR3 is 14 amino acids long. Trimming removed 1 base at V and 1 base at J, with 7 bases between. The CDR3 bases are TGTGCCACCAGCAGAGGGGGGGCGAACACTGAAGCTTTCTTT. Translated: CATSRGGANTEAFF.

There are many counts of this clonotype. The rearrangement uses TRBV12-3 or TRBV12-4 and TRBJ1-5, with D perhaps matching TRBD1 (5 bases). Trimming left V 3 bases short and J 4 bases short, with 10 bases between. The CDR3 is 14 residues long. CDR3 sequence: CASSLAGVNQPQHF. The CDR3 DNA reads as TGTGCCAGCAGTTTGGCGGGGGTAAATCAGCCCCAGCATTTT.

J is TRBJ2-7 and V is TRBV5-1; 9 bases are shared with TRBD1. With V trimmed by 0 bases and J by 5 bases, 3 bases remained unmatched. Germline CDR1 is SGHRS and CDR2 is YFSETQ. CDR3 size: 14 residues. This CDR3 is CASSLDRDRDEQYF. For the CDR3, the DNA is TGCGCCAGCAGCTTGGACAGGGACAGGGACGAGCAGTACTTC.

The sample holds many counts of this clonotype. The J gene is TRBJ1-2, the V gene TRBV2; TRBD1 matches 7 bases. The CDR3 runs 17 residues. The V gene's germline CDR1 is SNHLY and CDR2 FYNNEI. V shed 4 bases and J 4 bases; nucleotides not matched to a gene: 15. The CDR3: CASSVPPSSTGFYGYTF. CDR3 coding DNA: TGTGCCAGCAGTGTCCCTCCCTCTTCGACAGGGTTCTATGGCTACACCTTC.

This clonotype was seen ten or more times. The chain uses TRBV7-2 and TRBJ2-4, with D perhaps TRBD2 (6 bases). CDR1 and CDR2 (germline): SGHTA, FQGNSA. This CDR3 comprises 17 residues. The V end lost 2 bases, the J end lost 6 bases, and 20 bases lay between the germline ends. The CDR3, as DNA: TGTGCCAGCAGCTTATTTGCTCAGGAGGCGGGGATAAACATTCAGTACTTC. Its protein product is CASSLFAQEAGINIQYF.